Listed here is a single T cell receptor (beta chain). The CDR3 is 16 residues long. V was clipped by 8 bases and J by 5 bases, with 24 bases between them. Germline V gene data show CDR1 as MNHEY and CDR2 as SMNVEV (reference sequence). This entry is derived from a study of CD8+ T cells in alopecia areata. Extraction of RNA preceded its reverse transcription into cDNA, which served as the sequencing template. Clones were sequenced by immunoSEQ multiplex PCR, and TCRdb holds only the in-frame ones, with some missing. Of about 42,000 clones in the sample, about three fifths were seen once. Treatment noted: oral pan-JAK inhibitor, 5-10 mg twice daily.

The material sequenced was CD8+ T cells sorted from blood, taken at week 4, from a patient treated with tofacitinib. The clonotype was recovered from a human donor with alopecia areata. The chain uses TRBV27 and TRBJ1-1, with a tentative D call TRBD1 (5 bases). The CDR3 spells CASGNQWGIGGTEAFF. In DNA form, the CDR3 reads TGTGCCAGCGGCAATCAGTGGGGCATCGGGGGGACTGAAGCTTTCTTT.